This T cell receptor beta chain emerged from a study of T cell changes during pregnancy in multiple sclerosis. This CDR3 is built from 12 residues. In germline, CDR1 is SQVTM, CDR2 ANQGSEA. Trimming cost V 4 bases and J 3 bases, with 10 bases left between them. Measured with immunoSEQ multiplex PCR; TCRdb has only the in-frame clones, and not every one. The sample has 70,000 to 100,000 clones, 92% seen once. This specimen consisted of peripheral blood, obtained in the first trimester of pregnancy. This rearrangement joins TRBV29-1 to TRBJ2-7, with a tentative D call TRBD2 (6 bases). The source of this sequence is a female donor with multiple sclerosis, enrolled in a pregnancy study. Here the CDR3 DNA reads TGCAGCGTTGTAGCTAGCGTCTACGAGCAGTACTTC. It yields the protein CSVVASVYEQYF.